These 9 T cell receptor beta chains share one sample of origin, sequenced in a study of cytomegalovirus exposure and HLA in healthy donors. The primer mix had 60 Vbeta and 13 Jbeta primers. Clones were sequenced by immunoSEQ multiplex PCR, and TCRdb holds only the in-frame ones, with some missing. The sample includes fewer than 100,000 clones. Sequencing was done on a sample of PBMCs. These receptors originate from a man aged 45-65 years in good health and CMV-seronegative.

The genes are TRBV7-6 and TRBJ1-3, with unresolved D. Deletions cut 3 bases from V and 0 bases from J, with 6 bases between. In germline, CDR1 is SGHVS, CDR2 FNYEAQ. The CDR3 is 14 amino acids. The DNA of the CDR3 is TGTGCCAGCAGCTTGCGGAGCTCTGGAAACACCATATATTTT. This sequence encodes CASSLRSSGNTIYF. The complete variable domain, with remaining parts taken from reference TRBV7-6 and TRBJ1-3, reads GAGVSQSPRYKVTKRGQDVALRCDPISGHVSLYWYRQALGQGPEFLTYFNYEAQQDKSGLPNDRFSAERPEGSISTLTIQRTEQRDSAMYRCASSLRSSGNTIYFGEGSWLTVV.

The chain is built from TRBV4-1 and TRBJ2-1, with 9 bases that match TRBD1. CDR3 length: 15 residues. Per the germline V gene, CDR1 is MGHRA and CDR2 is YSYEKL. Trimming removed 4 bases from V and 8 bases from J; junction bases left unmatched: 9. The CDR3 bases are TGCGCCAGCAGCCCGAGGAGGGACAGGGTCGATGAGCAGTTCTTC. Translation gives CASSPRRDRVDEQFF.

The CDR3: CASMVVASGSAIYF. In DNA form, the CDR3 reads TGTGCCAGCATGGTTGTGGCCAGCGGTAGCGCCATATATTTT. The chain links TRBV6-5 to TRBJ1-3, with no clear D. Trimming pared 7 bases from V and 11 bases from J, leaving 21 bases between. The germline gives CDR1 MNHEY, CDR2 SVGAGI. The CDR3 is 14 amino acids.

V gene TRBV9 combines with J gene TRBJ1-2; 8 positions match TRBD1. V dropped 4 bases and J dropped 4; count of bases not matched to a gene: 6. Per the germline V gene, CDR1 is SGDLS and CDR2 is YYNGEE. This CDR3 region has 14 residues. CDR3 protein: CASSQGAPIYGYTF. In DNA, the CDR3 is TGTGCCAGCAGCCAGGGGGCGCCGATCTATGGCTACACCTTC.

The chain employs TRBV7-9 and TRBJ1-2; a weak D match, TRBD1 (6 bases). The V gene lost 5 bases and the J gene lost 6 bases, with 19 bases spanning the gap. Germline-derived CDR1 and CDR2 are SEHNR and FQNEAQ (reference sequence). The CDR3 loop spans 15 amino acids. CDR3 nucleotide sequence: TGTGCCAGCAGCACCCCTCAGGGGACCGTGGATGGCTACACCTTC. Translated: CASSTPQGTVDGYTF. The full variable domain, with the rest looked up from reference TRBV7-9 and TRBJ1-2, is DTGVSQNPRHKITKRGQNVTFRCDPISEHNRLYWYRQTLGQGPEFLTYFQNEAQLEKSRLLSDRFSAERPKGSFSTLEIQRTEQGDSAMYLCASSTPQGTVDGYTFGSGTRLTVV.

CDR3 DNA sequence: TGTGCCAGCAGTTCAATAGCGGGGGGGCTCGAGACCCAGTACTTC. Its protein product is CASSSIAGGLETQYF. This chain links TRBV27 with TRBJ2-5; 11 nucleotides line up with TRBD2. Germline V CDR1 and CDR2: MNHEY, SMNVEV (reference sequence). The length of the CDR3 is 15 residues. V dropped 4 bases and J dropped 5; count of bases not matched to a gene: 6.

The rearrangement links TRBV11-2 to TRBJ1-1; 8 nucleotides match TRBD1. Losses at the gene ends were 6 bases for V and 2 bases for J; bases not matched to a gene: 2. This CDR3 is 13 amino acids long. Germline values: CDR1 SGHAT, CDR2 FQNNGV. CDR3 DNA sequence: TGTGCCAGCAGGGGACAGGTTAACACTGAAGCTTTCTTT. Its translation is CASRGQVNTEAFF.

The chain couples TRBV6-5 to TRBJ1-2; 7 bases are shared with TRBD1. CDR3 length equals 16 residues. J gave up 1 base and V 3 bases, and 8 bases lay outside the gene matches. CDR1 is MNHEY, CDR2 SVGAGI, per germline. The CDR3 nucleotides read TGTGCCAGCAGTTATCGACAGGGTAAGCTTAACTATGGCTACACCTTC. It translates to CASSYRQGKLNYGYTF.

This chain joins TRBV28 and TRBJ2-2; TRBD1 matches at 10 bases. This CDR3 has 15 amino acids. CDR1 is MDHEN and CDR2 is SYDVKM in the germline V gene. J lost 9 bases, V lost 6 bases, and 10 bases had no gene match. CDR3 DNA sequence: TGTGCCAGCAGAACAGCCGGGACAGGGGTTTGGGAGCTGTTTTTT. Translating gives CASRTAGTGVWELFF.